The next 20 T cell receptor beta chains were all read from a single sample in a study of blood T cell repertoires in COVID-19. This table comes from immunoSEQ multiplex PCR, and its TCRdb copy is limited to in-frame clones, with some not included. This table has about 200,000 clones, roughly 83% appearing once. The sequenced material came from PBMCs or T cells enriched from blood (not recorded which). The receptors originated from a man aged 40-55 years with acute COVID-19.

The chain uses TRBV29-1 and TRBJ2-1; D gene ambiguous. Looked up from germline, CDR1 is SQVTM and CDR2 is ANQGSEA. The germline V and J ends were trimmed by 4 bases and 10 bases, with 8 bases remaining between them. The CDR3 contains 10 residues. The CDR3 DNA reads TGCAGCGTTGCGGCGGTCGAGCAGTTCTTC. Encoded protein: CSVAAVEQFF.

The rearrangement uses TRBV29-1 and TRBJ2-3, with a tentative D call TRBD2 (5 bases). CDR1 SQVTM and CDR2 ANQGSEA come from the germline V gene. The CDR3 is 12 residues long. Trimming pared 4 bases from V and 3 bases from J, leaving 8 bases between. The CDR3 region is CSVGGRTDTQYF. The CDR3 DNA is TGCAGCGTTGGAGGGAGAACAGATACGCAGTATTTT.

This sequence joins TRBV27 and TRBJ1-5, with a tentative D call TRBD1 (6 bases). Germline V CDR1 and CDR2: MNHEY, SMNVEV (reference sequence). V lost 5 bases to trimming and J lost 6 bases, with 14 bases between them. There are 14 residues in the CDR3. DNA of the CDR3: TGTGCCAGCAGTAAAACAGGGTACAGTCAGCCCCAGCATTTT. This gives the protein CASSKTGYSQPQHF.

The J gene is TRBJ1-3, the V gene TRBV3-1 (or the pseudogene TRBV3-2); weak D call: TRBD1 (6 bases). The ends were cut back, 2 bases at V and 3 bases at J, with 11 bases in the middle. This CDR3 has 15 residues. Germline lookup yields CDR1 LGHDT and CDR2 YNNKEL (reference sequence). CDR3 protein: CASSQSGAVGNTIYF. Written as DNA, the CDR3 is TGTGCCAGCAGCCAATCAGGGGCAGTTGGAAACACCATATATTTT.

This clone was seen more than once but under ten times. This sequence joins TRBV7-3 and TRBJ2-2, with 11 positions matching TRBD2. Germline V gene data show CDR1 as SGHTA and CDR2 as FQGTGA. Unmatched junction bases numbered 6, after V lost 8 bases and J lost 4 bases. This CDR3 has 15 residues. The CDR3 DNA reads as TGTGCCAGCCGACCCCTAGCGGGAGGCACCGGGGAGCTGTTTTTT. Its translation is CASRPLAGGTGELFF.

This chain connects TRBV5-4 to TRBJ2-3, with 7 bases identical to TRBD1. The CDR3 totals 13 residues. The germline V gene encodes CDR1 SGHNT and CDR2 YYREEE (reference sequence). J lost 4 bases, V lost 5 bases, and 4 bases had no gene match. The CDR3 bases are TGTGCCAGCAGGCGAGGGGGCGCAGATACGCAGTATTTT. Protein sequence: CASRRGGADTQYF.

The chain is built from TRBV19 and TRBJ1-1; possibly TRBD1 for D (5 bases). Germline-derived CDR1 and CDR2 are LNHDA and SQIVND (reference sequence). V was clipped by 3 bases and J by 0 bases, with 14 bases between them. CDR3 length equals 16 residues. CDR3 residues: CASSILGGAMNTEAFF. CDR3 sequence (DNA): TGTGCCAGTAGTATTTTAGGAGGGGCAATGAACACTGAAGCTTTCTTT. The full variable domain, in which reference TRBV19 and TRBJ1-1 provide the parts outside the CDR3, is DGGITQSPKYLFRKEGQNVTLSCEQNLNHDAMYWYRQDPGQGLRLIYYSQIVNDFQKGDIAEGYSVSREKKESFPLTVTSAQKNPTAFYLCASSILGGAMNTEAFFGQGTRLTVV.

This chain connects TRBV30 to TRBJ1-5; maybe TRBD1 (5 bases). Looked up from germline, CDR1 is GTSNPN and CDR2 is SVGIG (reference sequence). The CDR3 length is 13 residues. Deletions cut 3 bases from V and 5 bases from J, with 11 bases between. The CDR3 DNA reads TGTGCCTGGAGAATCGACAGTTATCAGCCCCAGCATTTT. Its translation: CAWRIDSYQPQHF.

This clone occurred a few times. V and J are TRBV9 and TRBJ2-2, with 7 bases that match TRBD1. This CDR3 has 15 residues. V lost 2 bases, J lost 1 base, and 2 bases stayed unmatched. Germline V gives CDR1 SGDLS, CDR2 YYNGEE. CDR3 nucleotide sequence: TGTGCCAGCAGCGTGGGACAGCGGAACACCGGGGAGCTGTTTTTT. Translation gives CASSVGQRNTGELFF. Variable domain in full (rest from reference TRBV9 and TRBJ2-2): DSGVTQTPKHLITATGQRVTLRCSPRSGDLSVYWYQQSLDQGLQFLIQYYNGEERAKGNILERFSAQQFPDLHSELNLSSLELGDSALYFCASSVGQRNTGELFFGEGSRLTVL.

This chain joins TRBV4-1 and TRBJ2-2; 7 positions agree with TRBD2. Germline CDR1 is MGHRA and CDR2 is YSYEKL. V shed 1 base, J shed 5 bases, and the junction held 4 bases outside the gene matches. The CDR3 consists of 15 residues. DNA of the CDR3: TGCGCCAGCAGCCAAGGTTCGCGGGAGACCGGGGAGCTGTTTTTT. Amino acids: CASSQGSRETGELFF.

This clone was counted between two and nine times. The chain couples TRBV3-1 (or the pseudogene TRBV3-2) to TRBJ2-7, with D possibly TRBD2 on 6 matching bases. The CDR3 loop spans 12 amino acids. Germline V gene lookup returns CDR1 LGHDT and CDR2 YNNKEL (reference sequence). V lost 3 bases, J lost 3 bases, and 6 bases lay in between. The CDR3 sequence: CASSHGSYEQYF. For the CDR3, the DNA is TGTGCCAGCAGCCACGGGAGCTACGAGCAGTACTTC.

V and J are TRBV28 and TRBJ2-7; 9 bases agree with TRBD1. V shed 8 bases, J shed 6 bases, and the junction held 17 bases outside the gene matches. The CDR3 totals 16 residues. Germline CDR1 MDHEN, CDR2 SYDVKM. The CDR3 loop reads CASYRSGTGTFGEQYF. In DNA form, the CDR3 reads TGTGCCAGCTACCGTTCCGGGACAGGGACGTTTGGCGAGCAGTACTTC.

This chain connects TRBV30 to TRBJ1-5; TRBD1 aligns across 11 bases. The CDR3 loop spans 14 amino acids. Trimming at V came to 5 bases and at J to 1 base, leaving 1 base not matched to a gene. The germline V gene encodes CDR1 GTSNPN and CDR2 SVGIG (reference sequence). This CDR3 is CAWGTGGSNQPQHF. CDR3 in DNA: TGTGCCTGGGGGACAGGGGGAAGCAATCAGCCCCAGCATTTT.

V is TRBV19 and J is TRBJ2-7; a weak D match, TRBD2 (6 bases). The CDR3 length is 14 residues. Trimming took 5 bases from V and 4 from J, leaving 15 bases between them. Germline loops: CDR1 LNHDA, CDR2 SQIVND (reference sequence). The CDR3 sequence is CASSSQRVRYEQYF. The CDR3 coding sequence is TGTGCCAGTAGTTCCCAGCGGGTGAGGTACGAGCAGTACTTC. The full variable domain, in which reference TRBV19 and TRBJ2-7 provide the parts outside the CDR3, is DGGITQSPKYLFRKEGQNVTLSCEQNLNHDAMYWYRQDPGQGLRLIYYSQIVNDFQKGDIAEGYSVSREKKESFPLTVTSAQKNPTAFYLCASSSQRVRYEQYFGPGTRLTVT.

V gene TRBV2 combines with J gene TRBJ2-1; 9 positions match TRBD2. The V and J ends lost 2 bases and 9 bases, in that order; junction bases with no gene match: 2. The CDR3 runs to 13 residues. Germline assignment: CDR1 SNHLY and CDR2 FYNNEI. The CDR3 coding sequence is TGTGCCAGCAGTGAACCACTAGCGGGTGAGCAGTTCTTC. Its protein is CASSEPLAGEQFF.

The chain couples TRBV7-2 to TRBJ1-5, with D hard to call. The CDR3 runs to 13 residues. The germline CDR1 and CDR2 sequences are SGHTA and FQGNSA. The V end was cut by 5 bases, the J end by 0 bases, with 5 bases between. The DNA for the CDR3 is TGTGCCAGCAGCCCTTCTAGCAATCAGCCCCAGCATTTT. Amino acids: CASSPSSNQPQHF.

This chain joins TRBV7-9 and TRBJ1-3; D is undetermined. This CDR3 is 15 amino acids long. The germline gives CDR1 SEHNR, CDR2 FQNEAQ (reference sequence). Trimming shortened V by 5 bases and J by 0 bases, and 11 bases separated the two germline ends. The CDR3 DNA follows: TGTGCCAGCAGCACCTCGAGGAGCTCTGGAAACACCATATATTTT. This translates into CASSTSRSSGNTIYF.

The CDR3 DNA reads as TGTGCCAGCAGTGGGAACGGGGGTGAAGCTTTCTTT. Encoded protein: CASSGNGGEAFF. V is TRBV12-3 or TRBV12-4 and J is TRBJ1-1; D might be TRBD1 (5 bases). CDR3 length: 12 residues. Trimming removed 5 bases at V and 7 bases at J, with 11 bases between.

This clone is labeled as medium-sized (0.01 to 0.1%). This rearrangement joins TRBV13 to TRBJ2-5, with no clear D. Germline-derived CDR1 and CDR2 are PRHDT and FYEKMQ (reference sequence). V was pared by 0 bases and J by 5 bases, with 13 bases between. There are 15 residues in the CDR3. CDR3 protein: CASSLGRSGGETQYF. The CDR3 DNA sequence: TGTGCCAGCAGCTTAGGCCGATCGGGTGGCGAGACCCAGTACTTC. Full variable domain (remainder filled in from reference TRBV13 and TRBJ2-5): AAGVIQSPRHLIKEKRETATLKCYPIPRHDTVYWYQQGPGQDPQFLISFYEKMQSDKGSIPDRFSAQQFSDYHSELNMSSLELGDSALYFCASSLGRSGGETQYFGPGTRLLVL.

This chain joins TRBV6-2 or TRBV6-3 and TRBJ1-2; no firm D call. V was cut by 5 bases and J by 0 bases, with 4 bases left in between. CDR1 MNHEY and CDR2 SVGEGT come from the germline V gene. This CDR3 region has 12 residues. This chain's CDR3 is CASSRANYGYTF. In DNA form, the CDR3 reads TGTGCCAGCAGTAGAGCTAACTATGGCTACACCTTC.